Shown below are 28 T cell receptor beta chains from a single sample sequenced in a study of CD8+ T cells in alopecia areata. RNA was extracted and reverse transcribed into cDNA as the sequencing template. Libraries were prepared by immunoSEQ multiplex PCR; TCRdb keeps only in-frame clonotypes and omits some of them. The data contain over 100,000 clones, around 49% of them singletons. This specimen was CD8+ T cells sorted from blood, taken at week 0. The receptors were sampled from a human donor with alopecia areata.

The rearrangement uses TRBV15 and TRBJ2-5; 8 bases match TRBD2. V was pared by 1 base and J by 2 bases, with 3 bases of the junction left unmatched. Germline V gene lookup returns CDR1 LNHNV and CDR2 YYDKDF (reference sequence). This CDR3 comprises 15 residues. The CDR3 nucleotides are TGTGCCACCAGCAGAGTAGGGACTAGTCAAGAGACCCAGTACTTC. As protein: CATSRVGTSQETQYF.

This clone showed up just a few times. J is TRBJ2-7 and V is TRBV15, with D perhaps given as TRBD1 or TRBD2 (5 bases each). Per germline, CDR1 LNHNV and CDR2 YYDKDF (reference sequence). The CDR3 runs 16 residues. The V end lost 0 bases, the J end lost 2 bases, and 14 bases lay between the germline ends. Written as DNA, the CDR3 is TGTGCCACCAGCAGAGATCGATTGGGGGAAACCTACGAGCAGTACTTC. Its translation: CATSRDRLGETYEQYF.

The rearrangement joins TRBV27 to TRBJ2-3; maybe TRBD2 (6 bases). V lost 5 bases, J lost 7 bases, and 16 bases lay in between. Germline CDR1 is MNHEY and CDR2 is SMNVEV (reference sequence). The CDR3 totals 14 residues. This chain's CDR3 is CASSPHTGVNTQYF. CDR3 bases: TGTGCCAGCAGTCCCCACACGGGGGTGAATACGCAGTATTTT.

This clone was seen a handful of times. This chain uses TRBV30 with TRBJ1-2; 10 nucleotides align to TRBD1. From germline, CDR1 is GTSNPN and CDR2 SVGIG (reference sequence). The CDR3 covers 13 residues. V lost 2 bases to trimming and J lost 8 bases; unmatched junction nucleotides: 5. The CDR3 nucleotides read TGTGCCTGGAGTATAGGGACAGGGGAAGGCTACACCTTC. Its translation is CAWSIGTGEGYTF.

In this sample, this clone turned up a few times. The rearrangement links TRBV29-1 to TRBJ1-2; D gene unclear. Germline lookup yields CDR1 SQVTM and CDR2 ANQGSEA. CDR3 length: 13 amino acids. V was clipped by 6 bases and J by 0 bases, with 11 bases between them. CDR3 bases: TGCAGCGTCTTCGGCGATTCTAACTATGGCTACACCTTC. Protein product: CSVFGDSNYGYTF.

This clone has more than one count but fewer than ten. This chain uses TRBV29-1 with TRBJ2-7; 8 nucleotides line up with TRBD2. This CDR3 contains 13 residues. Trimming cost V 4 bases and J 0 bases; bases outside gene matches: 2. Germline V gene sequence: CDR1 SQVTM, CDR2 ANQGSEA. Written as DNA, the CDR3 is TGCAGCGTTGCCGGGGGGGACTCCTACGAGCAGTACTTC. Amino acids: CSVAGGDSYEQYF.

This clone showed up just a few times. The chain couples TRBV29-1 to TRBJ2-1; 10 bases match TRBD2. V was clipped by 5 bases and J by 7 bases; unmatched bases: 11. The CDR3 extends over 15 amino acids. The V gene's germline CDR1 is SQVTM and CDR2 ANQGSEA. The CDR3 here is CSVIQSGGAANEQFF. DNA for the CDR3: TGCAGCGTTATCCAAAGCGGGGGGGCCGCGAATGAGCAGTTCTTC.

The gene calls are TRBV7-4 and TRBJ2-5, with D possibly matching TRBD1 (5 bases). Germline lookup yields CDR1 SGHVT and CDR2 SQSDAQ. The length of the CDR3 is 13 residues. Between the trimmed V and J ends, which lost 1 base and 5 bases, there was a span of 8 bases. As DNA, the CDR3 is TGTGCCAGCAGCTTAGGACAGTTGGAGACCCAGTACTTC. Translation: CASSLGQLETQYF.

This chain joins TRBV2 and TRBJ2-3; 11 bases agree with TRBD2. Losses at the gene ends were 2 bases for V and 5 bases for J; bases not matched to a gene: 9. The germline V gene has CDR1 SNHLY and CDR2 FYNNEI. The CDR3 is 17 residues long. CDR3 sequence: CASSERASGGQRDTQYF. The CDR3, as DNA: TGTGCCAGCAGTGAACGAGCTAGCGGGGGGCAGAGAGATACGCAGTATTTT.

This chain uses TRBV14 with TRBJ2-5; D is unclear. Trimming left V 5 bases short and J 0 bases short, with 13 bases between. The CDR3 sequence is 15 residues long. Germline CDR1 is SGHDN and CDR2 is FVKESK. CDR3 nucleotide sequence: TGTGCCAGCAGCGAGGAAGGGAACTACCAAGAGACCCAGTACTTC. It codes for CASSEEGNYQETQYF.

The table lists this clone with many counts. The sample carries other DNA sequences with the same CDR3. The chain employs TRBV27 and TRBJ1-1, with a possible D match to TRBD1 (5 bases). The V gene's germline CDR1 is MNHEY and CDR2 SMNVEV (reference sequence). CDR3 size: 13 residues. Trimming left V 4 bases short and J 4 bases short, with 10 bases between. This CDR3 reads CASSYGGGTEAFF. The CDR3 DNA follows: TGTGCCAGCAGTTACGGGGGGGGCACTGAAGCTTTCTTT.

The chain combines TRBV25-1 with TRBJ2-1, with D possibly matching TRBD2 (6 bases). The CDR3 extends over 13 amino acids. The V gene's germline CDR1 is MGHDK and CDR2 SYGVNS. V shed 2 bases and J shed 8 bases, with 10 bases lying between them. The CDR3 protein is CASSEMPGDEQFF. CDR3 bases: TGTGCCAGCAGTGAAATGCCGGGGGATGAGCAGTTCTTC.

The genes are TRBV5-1 and TRBJ2-2; the D is unclear. This CDR3 comprises 15 residues. Trimming took off 3 bases at V and 1 base at J, with 10 bases between the two ends. The germline V gene encodes CDR1 SGHRS and CDR2 YFSETQ. The CDR3 sequence is CASSWWTENTGELFF. The CDR3 nucleotides are TGCGCCAGCAGCTGGTGGACGGAGAACACCGGGGAGCTGTTTTTT.

This chain connects TRBV11-2 to TRBJ2-1; 12 positions agree with TRBD2. Looked up from germline, CDR1 is SGHAT and CDR2 is FQNNGV. The CDR3 runs 16 residues. V shed 3 bases and J 7 bases; nucleotides not matched to a gene: 7. The CDR3 nucleotides read TGTGCCAGCAGCTTGGAACTAGCGGGGGGAAAAAATGAGCAGTTCTTC. As protein: CASSLELAGGKNEQFF.

In its sample, this clone was seen many times. The J gene is TRBJ2-1, the V gene TRBV5-1, with 8 nucleotides matching TRBD2. The CDR3 is 16 amino acids. Germline V gene data show CDR1 as SGHRS and CDR2 as YFSETQ. V shed 0 bases and J 2 bases; nucleotides not matched to a gene: 4. The CDR3 reads CASSLAAGGPYNEQFF. The CDR3 bases are TGCGCCAGCAGCTTGGCCGCGGGGGGCCCCTACAATGAGCAGTTCTTC. The whole variable domain, filled in from reference TRBV5-1 and TRBJ2-1, reads KAGVTQTPRYLIKTRGQQVTLSCSPISGHRSVSWYQQTPGQGLQFLFEYFSETQRNKGNFPGRFSGRQFSNSRSEMNVSTLELGDSALYLCASSLAAGGPYNEQFFGPGTRLTVL.

This chain joins TRBV5-6 and TRBJ2-7; 7 nucleotides match TRBD2. V was clipped by 0 bases and J by 0 bases; unmatched bases: 3. Germline V CDR1 and CDR2: SGHDT, YYEEEE. There are 15 residues in the CDR3. CDR3 sequence reads: CASSLESGGSYEQYF. The CDR3 nucleotides read TGTGCCAGCAGCTTGGAGTCGGGGGGCTCCTACGAGCAGTACTTC. Together with reference TRBV5-6 and TRBJ2-7, the CDR3 gives the full variable domain: DAGVTQSPTHLIKTRGQQVTLRCSPKSGHDTVSWYQQALGQGPQFIFQYYEEEERQRGNFPDRFSGHQFPNYSSELNVNALLLGDSALYLCASSLESGGSYEQYFGPGTRLTVT.

The chain employs TRBV30 and TRBJ2-2; TRBD1 matches 9 bases. Germline CDR1 and CDR2: GTSNPN and SVGIG (reference sequence). CDR3 length: 14 amino acids. The trim removed 0 bases at V and 6 bases at J, leaving 2 bases unmatched. The DNA of the CDR3 is TGTGCCTGGAGTGTACAGGGGGCTTCCGGGGAGCTGTTTTTT. Encoded protein: CAWSVQGASGELFF.

This chain uses TRBV29-1 with TRBJ2-3; D tentatively reads TRBD1 or TRBD2 (6 bases each). The CDR3 has 14 amino acids. CDR1 SQVTM and CDR2 ANQGSEA come from the germline V gene. The CDR3 spells CVVGGSPSTDTQYF. CDR3 nucleotide sequence: TGCGTTGTGGGGGGCAGCCCTAGCACAGATACGCAGTATTTT.

The chain links TRBV29-1 to TRBJ2-1, with 11 bases matching TRBD1. The ends lost 7 bases at V and 9 bases at J; junction bases unmatched: 2. The CDR3 totals 11 residues. Germline values: CDR1 SQVTM, CDR2 ANQGSEA. The CDR3 protein is CSGDRGTEQFF. CDR3 bases: TGCAGCGGGGACAGGGGGACTGAGCAGTTCTTC.

The CDR3 reads CASSFDGTGGLEQFF. CDR3 nucleotides: TGTGCCAGCAGCTTCGACGGGACAGGGGGCCTCGAGCAGTTCTTC. The chain employs TRBV11-2 and TRBJ2-1, with 12 bases identical to TRBD1. The CDR3 is made up of 15 amino acids. V gave up 3 bases and J gave up 10 bases; unmatched junction bases: 7. Germline assignment: CDR1 SGHAT and CDR2 FQNNGV.

This sequence joins TRBV5-6 and TRBJ2-5, with D unclear. From germline, CDR1 is SGHDT and CDR2 YYEEEE. The CDR3 has 13 amino acids. Trimming removed 2 bases from V and 2 bases from J, with 7 bases in between. CDR3: CASSLADQETQYF. The CDR3 DNA follows: TGTGCCAGCAGCTTAGCAGATCAAGAGACCCAGTACTTC.

This clone has at least ten counts. The J gene is TRBJ2-7, the V gene TRBV2; tentatively, D is TRBD1 or TRBD2 (5 bases each). The CDR3 length is 13 residues. Germline CDR1 reads SNHLY; CDR2 reads FYNNEI. V lost 8 bases and J lost 0, with 11 bases in between. CDR3 sequence reads: CASYGGGSYEQYF. The CDR3, as DNA: TGTGCCAGCTATGGTGGGGGCTCCTACGAGCAGTACTTC.

The rearrangement joins TRBV5-1 to TRBJ2-7, with D perhaps matching TRBD1 (6 bases). Germline assignment: CDR1 SGHRS and CDR2 YFSETQ. Trimming took off 2 bases at V and 7 bases at J, with 19 bases between the two ends. The CDR3 runs 15 residues. CDR3 sequence (DNA): TGCGCCAGCAGCTTCACAGGGCCGCCGACCTGGGAGCAGTACTTC. Its translation: CASSFTGPPTWEQYF. The full variable domain, its missing parts supplied by reference TRBV5-1 and TRBJ2-7, is KAGVTQTPRYLIKTRGQQVTLSCSPISGHRSVSWYQQTPGQGLQFLFEYFSETQRNKGNFPGRFSGRQFSNSRSEMNVSTLELGDSALYLCASSFTGPPTWEQYFGPGTRLTVT.

V usage is TRBV9 and J usage is TRBJ1-6; D might be TRBD1 (6 bases). CDR1 and CDR2 (germline): SGDLS, YYNGEE. CDR3 length: 14 residues. V was cut by 0 bases and J by 9 bases, with 10 bases left in between. The CDR3 nucleotides are TGTGCCAGCAGCGTAGCCGGGACAAGTTCACCCCTCCACTTT. The encoded protein is CASSVAGTSSPLHF.

This clone appeared a single time. This rearrangement joins TRBV11-2 to TRBJ2-1, with TRBD2 matching over 9 bases. Germline assignment: CDR1 SGHAT and CDR2 FQNNGV. Germline trimming cut 2 bases from V and 0 bases from J; bases unmatched to any gene: 2. The CDR3 covers 16 residues. Here the CDR3 reads CASSLSAGGSYNEQFF. The CDR3, as DNA: TGTGCCAGCAGCTTATCAGCGGGGGGCTCCTACAATGAGCAGTTCTTC.

The chain has TRBV5-6 and TRBJ1-5; 9 bases line up with TRBD1. V was pared by 4 bases and J by 7 bases, with 6 bases of the junction left unmatched. This CDR3 contains 14 residues. Germline CDR1 is SGHDT and CDR2 is YYEEEE. CDR3 sequence reads: CASSVTGGGQPQHF. Written as DNA, the CDR3 is TGTGCCAGCAGCGTCACAGGGGGCGGGCAGCCCCAGCATTTT.

J is TRBJ2-5 and V is TRBV6-5; 7 bases are shared with TRBD1. V was pared by 6 bases and J by 2 bases, with 6 bases of the junction left unmatched. Germline CDR1 is MNHEY and CDR2 is SVGAGI. The CDR3 spans 14 residues. The CDR3 DNA sequence: TGTGCCAGCAGGACCTCGGGACAGCAAGAGACCCAGTACTTC. Residues: CASRTSGQQETQYF.

The V gene is TRBV29-1, the J gene TRBJ2-5; TRBD2 matches 7 bases. The CDR3 spans 15 residues. Per the germline V gene, CDR1 is SQVTM and CDR2 is ANQGSEA. Losses at the gene ends were 5 bases for V and 5 bases for J; bases not matched to a gene: 14. The chain's CDR3 is CSVLSGDVGWETQYF. Here the CDR3 DNA reads TGCAGCGTTCTCAGCGGGGACGTGGGGTGGGAGACCCAGTACTTC.